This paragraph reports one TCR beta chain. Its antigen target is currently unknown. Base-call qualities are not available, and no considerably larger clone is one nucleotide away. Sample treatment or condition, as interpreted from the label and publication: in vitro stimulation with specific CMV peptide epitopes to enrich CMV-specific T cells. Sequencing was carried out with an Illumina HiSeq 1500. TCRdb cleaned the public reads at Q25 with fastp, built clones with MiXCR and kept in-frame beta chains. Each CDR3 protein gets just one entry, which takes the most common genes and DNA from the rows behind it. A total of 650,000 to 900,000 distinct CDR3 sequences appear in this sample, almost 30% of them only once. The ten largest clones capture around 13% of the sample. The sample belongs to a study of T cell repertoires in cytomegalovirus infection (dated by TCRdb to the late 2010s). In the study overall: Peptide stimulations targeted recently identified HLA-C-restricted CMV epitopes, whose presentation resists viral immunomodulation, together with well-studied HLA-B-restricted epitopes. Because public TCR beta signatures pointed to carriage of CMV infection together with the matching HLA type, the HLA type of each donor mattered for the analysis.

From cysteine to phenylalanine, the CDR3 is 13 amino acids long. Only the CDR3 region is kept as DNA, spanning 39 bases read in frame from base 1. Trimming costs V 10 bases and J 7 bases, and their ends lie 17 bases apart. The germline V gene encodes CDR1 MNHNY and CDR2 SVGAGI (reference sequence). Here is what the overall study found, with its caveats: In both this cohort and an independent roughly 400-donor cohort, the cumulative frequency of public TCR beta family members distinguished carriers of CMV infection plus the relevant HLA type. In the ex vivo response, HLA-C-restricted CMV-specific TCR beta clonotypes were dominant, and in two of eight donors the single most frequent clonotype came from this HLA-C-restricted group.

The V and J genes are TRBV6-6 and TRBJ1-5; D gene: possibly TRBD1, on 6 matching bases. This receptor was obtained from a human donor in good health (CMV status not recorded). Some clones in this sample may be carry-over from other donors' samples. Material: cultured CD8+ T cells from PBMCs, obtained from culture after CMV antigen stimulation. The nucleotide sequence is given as TGTGCCACCAAGCCGGGCAGGGGCCAGCCCCAGCATTTT. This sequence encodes CATKPGRGQPQHF.